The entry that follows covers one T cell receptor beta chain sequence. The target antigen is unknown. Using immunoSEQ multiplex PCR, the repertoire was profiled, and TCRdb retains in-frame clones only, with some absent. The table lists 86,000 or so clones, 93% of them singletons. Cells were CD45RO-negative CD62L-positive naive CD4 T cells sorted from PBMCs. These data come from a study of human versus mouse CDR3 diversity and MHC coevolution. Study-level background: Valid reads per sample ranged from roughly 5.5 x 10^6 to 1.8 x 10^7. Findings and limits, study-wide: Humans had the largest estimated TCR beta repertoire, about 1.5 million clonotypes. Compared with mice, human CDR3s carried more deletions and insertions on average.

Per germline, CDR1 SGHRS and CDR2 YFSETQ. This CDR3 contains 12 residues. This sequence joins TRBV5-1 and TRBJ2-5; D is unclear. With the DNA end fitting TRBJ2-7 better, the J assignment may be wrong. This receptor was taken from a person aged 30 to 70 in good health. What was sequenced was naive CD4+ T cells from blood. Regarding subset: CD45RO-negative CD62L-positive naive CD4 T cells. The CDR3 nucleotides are TGCGCCAGCAGCTTGGACAGCTTCGAGCAGTACTTC. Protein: CASSLDSFEQYF.